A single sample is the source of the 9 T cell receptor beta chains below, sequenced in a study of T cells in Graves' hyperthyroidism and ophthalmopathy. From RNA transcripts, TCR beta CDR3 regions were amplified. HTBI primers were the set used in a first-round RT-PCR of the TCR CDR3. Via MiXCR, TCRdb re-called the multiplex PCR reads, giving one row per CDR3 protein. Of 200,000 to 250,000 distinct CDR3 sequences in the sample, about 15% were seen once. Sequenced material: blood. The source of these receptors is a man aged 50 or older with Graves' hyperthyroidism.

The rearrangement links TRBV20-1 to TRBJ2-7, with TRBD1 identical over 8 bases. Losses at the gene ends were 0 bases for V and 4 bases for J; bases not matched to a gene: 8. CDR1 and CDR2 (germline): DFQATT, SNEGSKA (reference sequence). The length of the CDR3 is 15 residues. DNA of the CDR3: TGCAGTGCTAGAGATCGGTGGACAGGGAAATACGAGCAGTACTTC. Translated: CSARDRWTGKYEQYF.

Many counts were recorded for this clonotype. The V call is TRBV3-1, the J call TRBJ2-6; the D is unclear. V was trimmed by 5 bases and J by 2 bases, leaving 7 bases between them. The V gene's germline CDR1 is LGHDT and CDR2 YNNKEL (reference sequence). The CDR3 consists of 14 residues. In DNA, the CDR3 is TGTGCCAGCAGCTCCGGCCCTGGGGCCAACGTCCTGACTTTC. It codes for CASSSGPGANVLTF.

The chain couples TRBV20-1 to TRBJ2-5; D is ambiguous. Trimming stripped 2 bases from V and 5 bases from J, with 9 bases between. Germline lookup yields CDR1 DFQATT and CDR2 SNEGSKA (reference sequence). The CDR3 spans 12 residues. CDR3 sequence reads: CSARLNRETQYF. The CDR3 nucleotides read TGCAGTGCTAGACTGAATCGGGAGACCCAGTACTTC.

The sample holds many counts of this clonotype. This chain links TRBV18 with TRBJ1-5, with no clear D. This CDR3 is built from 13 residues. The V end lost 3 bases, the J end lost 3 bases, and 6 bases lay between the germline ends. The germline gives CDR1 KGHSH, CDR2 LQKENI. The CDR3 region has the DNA TGTGCCAGCTCACCCGGGATCAATCAGCCCCAGCATTTT. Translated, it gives CASSPGINQPQHF.

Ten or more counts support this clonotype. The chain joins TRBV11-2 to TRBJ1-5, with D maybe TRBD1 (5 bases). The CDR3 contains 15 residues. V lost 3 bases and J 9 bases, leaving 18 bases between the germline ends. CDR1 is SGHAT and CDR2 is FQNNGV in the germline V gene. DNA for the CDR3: TGTGCCAGCAGCTTCCCGGACGGGACCGGTGGGCCCCAGCATTTT. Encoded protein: CASSFPDGTGGPQHF.

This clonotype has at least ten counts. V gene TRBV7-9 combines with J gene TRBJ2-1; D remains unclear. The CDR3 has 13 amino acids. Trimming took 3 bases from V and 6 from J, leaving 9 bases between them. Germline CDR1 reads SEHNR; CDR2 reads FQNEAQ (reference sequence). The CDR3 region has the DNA TGTGCCAGCAGCTTGGGCGGACGCAATGAGCAGTTCTTC. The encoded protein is CASSLGGRNEQFF.

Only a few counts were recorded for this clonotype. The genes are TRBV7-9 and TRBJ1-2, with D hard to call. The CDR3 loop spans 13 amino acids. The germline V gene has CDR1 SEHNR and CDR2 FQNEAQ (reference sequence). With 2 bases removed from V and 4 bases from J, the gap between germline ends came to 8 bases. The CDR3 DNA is TGTGCCAGCAGCTTAAGACCGGGCTATGGCTACACCTTC. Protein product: CASSLRPGYGYTF.

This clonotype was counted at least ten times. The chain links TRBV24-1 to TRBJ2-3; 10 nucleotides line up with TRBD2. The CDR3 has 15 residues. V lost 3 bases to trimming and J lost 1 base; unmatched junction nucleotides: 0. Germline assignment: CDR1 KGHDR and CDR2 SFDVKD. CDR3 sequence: CATSDSGRGTDTQYF. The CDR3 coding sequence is TGTGCCACCAGTGATAGCGGGAGGGGCACAGATACGCAGTATTTT.

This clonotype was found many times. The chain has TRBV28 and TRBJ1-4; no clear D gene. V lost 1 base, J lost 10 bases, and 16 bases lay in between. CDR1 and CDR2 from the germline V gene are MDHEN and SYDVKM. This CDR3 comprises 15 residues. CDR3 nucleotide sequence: TGTGCCAGCAGTTTATTTGGGTTGACCGACGGAAAACTGTTTTTT. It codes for CASSLFGLTDGKLFF.